This is a list of T cell receptor beta chains from one sample in a study of metastatic and nonmetastatic thyroid tumors. TCRdb re-clonotyped the PCR reads through MiXCR. In the table there are some 45,000 clones, around 17% of which are singletons. Source material: blood. The source of these receptors is a female donor with papillary thyroid cancer or a benign thyroid nodule (not recorded which). Some clones in this sample may be carry-over from other donors' samples. Each CDR3 is given with its conserved first and last residue. D genes are given only for firm matches.

V: TRBV15
D: .
J: TRBJ2-5
CDR3: CATSRCRGPSRDTQYF

V: TRBV30
D: .
J: TRBJ2-2
CDR3: CAWSQGSNTGELFF

V: TRBV15
D: .
J: TRBJ1-1
CDR3: CATSPPGGDTEAFF

V: TRBV6-1
D: .
J: TRBJ1-3
CDR3: CASSFNLSPSGNTIYF

V: TRBV28
D: .
J: TRBJ1-5
CDR3: CASILPQVVYQPQHF

V: TRBV6-5
D: .
J: TRBJ1-2
CDR3: CASSYTGGGYCYTF

V: TRBV6-1
D: .
J: TRBJ1-1
CDR3: CASVGRSTEAFF

V: TRBV20-1
D: .
J: TRBJ1-1
CDR3: CSAKARTGNTEAFF

V: TRBV11-2
D: TRBD2
J: TRBJ2-2
CDR3: CASSSTSGIGELFF

V: TRBV6-1
D: TRBD1
J: TRBJ2-7
CDR3: CASSGQGDYEHYF

V: TRBV2
D: TRBD2
J: TRBJ2-2
CDR3: CASRREVTGELFF

V: TRBV9
D: .
J: TRBJ2-1
CDR3: CASSVDYGGGSNEQFF

V: TRBV11-2
D: .
J: TRBJ2-1
CDR3: CAISVSLDYGNEQFF

V: TRBV11-2
D: .
J: TRBJ2-7
CDR3: CASSLGGGPAYEQYF

V: TRBV20-1
D: .
J: TRBJ1-1
CDR3: CSAREILQWGTEAFF

V: TRBV27
D: .
J: TRBJ2-5
CDR3: CASSSIGFQETQYF

V: TRBV28
D: .
J: TRBJ1-5
CDR3: CASSYRSSNQPQHF

V: TRBV6-1
D: .
J: TRBJ1-1
CDR3: CASSEIAGALAFF

V: TRBV5-1
D: .
J: TRBJ1-1
CDR3: CASSFRLDSSTEAFF

V: TRBV20-1
D: TRBD1
J: TRBJ1-2
CDR3: CSANPRGGSCYTF

V: TRBV19
D: .
J: TRBJ1-6
CDR3: CASGLLGGVSPIHF

V: TRBV28
D: .
J: TRBJ2-7
CDR3: CASSPGVRYEQYF

V: TRBV30
D: .
J: TRBJ2-7
CDR3: CAWSVSSVHYEQYF

V: TRBV11-3
D: .
J: TRBJ2-5
CDR3: CASTQTRGRETQYF

V: TRBV5-1
D: .
J: TRBJ1-1
CDR3: CASSFSSHNTEAFF

V: TRBV18
D: .
J: TRBJ2-5
CDR3: CASSPRLQETQYF

V: TRBV30
D: .
J: TRBJ1-6
CDR3: CAWRQNSPLHF

V: TRBV2
D: TRBD1
J: TRBJ1-5
CDR3: CASSGPGGFNQPQHF

V: TRBV9
D: TRBD1
J: TRBJ1-1
CDR3: CASSTGTGDATEAFF

V: TRBV27
D: TRBD1
J: TRBJ1-4
CDR3: CASSRQGRTNEKLFF

V: TRBV9
D: .
J: TRBJ2-1
CDR3: CASSPSAGTAYNEQFF

V: TRBV6-1
D: .
J: TRBJ2-6
CDR3: CASSRTAFSGGNVLTF

V: TRBV6-6
D: TRBD1
J: TRBJ1-1
CDR3: CASSSQGAGSVWNTEAFF

V: TRBV28
D: .
J: TRBJ1-5
CDR3: CASSLQGQPQHF

V: TRBV20-1
D: .
J: TRBJ2-2
CDR3: CSASEGITGELFF

V: TRBV11-2
D: TRBD1
J: TRBJ2-7
CDR3: CASSFDRVAYEQYF

V: TRBV7-9
D: TRBD1
J: TRBJ2-2
CDR3: CASGGTGLNTGELFF

V: TRBV6-1
D: .
J: TRBJ2-1
CDR3: CASIRTGTESYNEHLF

V: TRBV20-1
D: TRBD2
J: TRBJ2-7
CDR3: CSARDPAGGLYEQYF

V: TRBV6-5
D: .
J: TRBJ1-2
CDR3: CASSYSNRQGYTF

V: TRBV20-1
D: .
J: TRBJ1-2
CDR3: CSARDSSYGYTF